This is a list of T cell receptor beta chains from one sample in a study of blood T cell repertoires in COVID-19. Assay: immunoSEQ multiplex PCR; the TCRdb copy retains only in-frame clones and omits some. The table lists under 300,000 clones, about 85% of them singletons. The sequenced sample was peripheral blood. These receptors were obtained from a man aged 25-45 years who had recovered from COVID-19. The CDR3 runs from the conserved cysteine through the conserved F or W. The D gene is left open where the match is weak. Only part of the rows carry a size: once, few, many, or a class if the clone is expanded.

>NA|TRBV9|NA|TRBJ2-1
TGTGCCAGCAGCGTAGTGGCGGATACCTACAATGAGCAGTTCTTC
CASSVVADTYNEQFF
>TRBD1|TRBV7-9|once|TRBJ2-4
TGTGCCAGCAGCTCGGGACAGGGGTCGGTCATTCAGTACTTC
CASSSGQGSVIQYF
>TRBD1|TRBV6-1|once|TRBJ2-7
TGTGCCAGCAGTGTATACCGGGACAGGAGTACCTACGAGCAGTACTTC
CASSVYRDRSTYEQYF
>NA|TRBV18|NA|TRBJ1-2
TGTGCCAGCTCCCTTACCGAAGACACCCTAGCCCATGGCTACACCTTC
CASSLTEDTLAHGYTF
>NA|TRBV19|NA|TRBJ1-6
TGTGCCAGTAGTATGGTACAGGGAGGGCGTTCACCCCTCCACTTT
CASSMVQGGRSPLHF
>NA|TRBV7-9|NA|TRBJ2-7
TGTGCCACCATGGGGGGTTACCACTACGAGCAGTACTTC
CATMGGYHYEQYF
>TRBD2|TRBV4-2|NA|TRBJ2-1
TGTGCCAGCAGCCTCTTTAGCGGGGGAGACTACAATGAGCAGTTCTTC
CASSLFSGGDYNEQFF
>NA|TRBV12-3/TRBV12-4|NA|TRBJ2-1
TGTGCCAGCTTTTCGGGGTCCTACAATGAGCAGTTCTTC
CASFSGSYNEQFF
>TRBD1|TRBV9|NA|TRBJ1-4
TGTGCCAGCAGCGCTACAGGGGGCGTAGGTGAAAAACTGTTTTTT
CASSATGGVGEKLFF
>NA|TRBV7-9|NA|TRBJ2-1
TGTGCCAGCAGCCCGGACAATGAGCAGTTCTTC
CASSPDNEQFF
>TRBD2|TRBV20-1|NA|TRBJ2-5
TGCAGTGCTAGTGTTTCCCCTCCCCCACTAGCGAGGGAGACCCAGTACTTC
CSASVSPPPLARETQYF
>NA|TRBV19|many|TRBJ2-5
TGTGCCAGTGGGCAGGGCGATCAAGAGACCCAGTACTTC
CASGQGDQETQYF
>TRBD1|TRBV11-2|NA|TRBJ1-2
TGTGCCAGCAGCCTCGGGACAGGGGTGGCCTATGGCTACACCTTC
CASSLGTGVAYGYTF
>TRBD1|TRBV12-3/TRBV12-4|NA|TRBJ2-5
TGTGCCAGCAGTCAGGGGGCTGAGACCCAGTACTTC
CASSQGAETQYF
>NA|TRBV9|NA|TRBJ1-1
TGTGCCAGCAGCGTAGAGGCGGGGGCGTGGAGCACTGAAGCTTTCTTT
CASSVEAGAWSTEAFF
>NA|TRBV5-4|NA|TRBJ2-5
TGTGCCAGCAGCTTTACAGAAGAACAAGAGACCCAGTACTTC
CASSFTEEQETQYF
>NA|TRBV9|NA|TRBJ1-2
TGTGCCAGCAGCGATGGGCAGAATATCTATGGCTACACCTTC
CASSDGQNIYGYTF
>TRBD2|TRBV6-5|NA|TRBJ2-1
TGTGCCAGCATCAAGACTAGCGGGGGATTAAATGAGCAGTTCTTC
CASIKTSGGLNEQFF
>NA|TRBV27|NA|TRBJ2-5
TGTGCCAGCAGTTTACGACAGTGGGAGACCCAGTACTTC
CASSLRQWETQYF
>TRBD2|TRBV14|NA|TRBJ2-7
TGTGCCAGCAGCCAAGGCCTAGCGGGCTACGAGCAGTACTTC
CASSQGLAGYEQYF
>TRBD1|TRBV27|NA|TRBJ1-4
TGTGCCAGCAGTACACCACGGGACAGGGGGCGCGGTGAAAAACTGTTTTTT
CASSTPRDRGRGEKLFF
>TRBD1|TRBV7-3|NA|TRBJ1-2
TGTGCCAGCAGCGCCCGACAGGGCGGAGGCTACACCTTC
CASSARQGGGYTF
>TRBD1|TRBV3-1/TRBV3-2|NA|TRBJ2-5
TGTGCCAGCAGCCCACAGACAGGGGGCATGGAGACCCAGTACTTC
CASSPQTGGMETQYF
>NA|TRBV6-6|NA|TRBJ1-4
TGTGCCAGCAGACTAGACGGATTCCAAAATGAAAAACTGTTTTTT
CASRLDGFQNEKLFF
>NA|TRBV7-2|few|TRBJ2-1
TGTGCCAGCGCCGTAGCCGCCTACAATGAGCAGTTCTTC
CASAVAAYNEQFF
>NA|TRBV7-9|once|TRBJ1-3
TGTGCCAGCAGCTTAGATTCCCGGGGGGTCTCTGGAAACACCATATATTTT
CASSLDSRGVSGNTIYF
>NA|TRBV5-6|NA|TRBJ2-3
TGTGCCAGCAGCCTGAGCACAGATACGCAGTATTTT
CASSLSTDTQYF
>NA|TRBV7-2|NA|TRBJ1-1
TGTGCCAGCAGCTTAAGATTGGTACAGCGGGAAGCTTTCTTT
CASSLRLVQREAFF
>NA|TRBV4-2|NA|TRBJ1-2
TGTGCCAGCAGCCAAGGTAACAGGGAAGCGGATGGCTACACCTTC
CASSQGNREADGYTF
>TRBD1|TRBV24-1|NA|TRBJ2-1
TGTGCCACCAACGGAGGCTCAGGGGGTGAGCAGTTCTTC
CATNGGSGGEQFF
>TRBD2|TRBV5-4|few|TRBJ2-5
TGTGCCAGCGGAACCGGGACTAGCGGGGGGCCTCGGGGCGAGACCCAGTACTTC
CASGTGTSGGPRGETQYF
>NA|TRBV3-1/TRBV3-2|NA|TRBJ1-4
TGTGCCAGCAGCCAAGGGAGGCCGGCTGAAAAACTGTTTTTT
CASSQGRPAEKLFF
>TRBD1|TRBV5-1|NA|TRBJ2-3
TGCGCCAGCAGCCTAGGACAGGGGGGAGATACGCAGTATTTT
CASSLGQGGDTQYF
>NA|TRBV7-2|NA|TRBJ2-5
TGTGCCAGCAGCTTACCGGGGGACGTCTGGGCGCAAGAGACCCAGTACTTC
CASSLPGDVWAQETQYF
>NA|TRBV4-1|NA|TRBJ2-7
TGCGCCAGCAGCCAAGACGTTAGTCCCCAACCCTCTTACGAGCAGTACTTC
CASSQDVSPQPSYEQYF
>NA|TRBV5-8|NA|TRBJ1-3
TGTGCCAGCAGCTTCACAGGAAACACCATATATTTT
CASSFTGNTIYF
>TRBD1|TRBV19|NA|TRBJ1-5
TGTGCCAGTAGTACACAGGGGGCCTATAGCAATCAGCCCCAGCATTTT
CASSTQGAYSNQPQHF
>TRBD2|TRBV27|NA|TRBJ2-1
TGTGCCAGCAGTTTCGCGGGGGGGCGTAATGAGCAGTTCTTC
CASSFAGGRNEQFF
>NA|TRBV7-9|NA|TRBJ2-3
TGTGCCAGCAGCTTAACGCGGGATACGCAGTATTTT
CASSLTRDTQYF
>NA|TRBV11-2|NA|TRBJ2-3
TGTGCCAGCAGCTCGAGGGACGGGGGATTCACAGATACGCAGTATTTT
CASSSRDGGFTDTQYF
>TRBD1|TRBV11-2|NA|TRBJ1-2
TGTGCCAGCAGTACCGGAGGGACAGGGGGTGGCTACACCTTC
CASSTGGTGGGYTF
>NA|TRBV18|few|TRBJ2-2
TGTGCCAGCTCTGTCTTCGCGGGGGCACGAGGCGGGGAGCTGTTTTTT
CASSVFAGARGGELFF
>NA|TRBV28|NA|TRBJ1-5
TGTGCCAGCAGTTCGTATCAGCCCCAGCATTTT
CASSSYQPQHF
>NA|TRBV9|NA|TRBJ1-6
TGTGCCAGCAGCCCCACGGTCGGCGGTTCACCCCTCCACTTT
CASSPTVGGSPLHF
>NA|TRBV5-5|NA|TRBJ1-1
TGTGCCAGCAGCAGACAGGTTGGCGGGAACACTGAAGCTTTCTTT
CASSRQVGGNTEAFF
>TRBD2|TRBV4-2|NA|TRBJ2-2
TGTGCCAGCAGCCAACAAGCGGGGGGGTCCGGCACCGGGGAGCTGTTTTTT
CASSQQAGGSGTGELFF
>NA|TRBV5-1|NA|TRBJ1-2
TGCGCCAGCAGTACCCCTGGCAGGGAGGTCGAGGGCTACACCTTC
CASSTPGREVEGYTF
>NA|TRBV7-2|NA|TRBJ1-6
TGTGCCAGCAGCTCGCAATCAGGGCCGACCTGGGGCCTCCACTTT
CASSSQSGPTWGLHF
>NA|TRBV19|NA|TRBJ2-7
TGTGCCAGTAGTATGAGGACAGTCGGCTACGAGCAGTACTTC
CASSMRTVGYEQYF
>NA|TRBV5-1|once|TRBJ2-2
TGCGCCAGCACGGCGGAGGCATCGAACACCGGGGAGCTGTTTTTT
CASTAEASNTGELFF
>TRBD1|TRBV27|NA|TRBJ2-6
TGTGCCAGCAGTGCCAGGGGGCTGAGCTCTGGGGCCAACGTCCTGACTTTC
CASSARGLSSGANVLTF
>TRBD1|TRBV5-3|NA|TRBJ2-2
TGTGCCAGAAGCTTCCCAGTGGGCCGGGACAGGGAAATCGTCGGGGAGCTGTTTTTT
CARSFPVGRDREIVGELFF
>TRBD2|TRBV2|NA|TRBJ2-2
TGTGCCAGCAGGGAGCTAGCGGGGGGTAACACCGGGGAGCTGTTTTTT
CASRELAGGNTGELFF
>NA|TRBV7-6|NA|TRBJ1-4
TGTGCCAGCAGCCCGACAGTCACGAATGAAAAACTGTTTTTT
CASSPTVTNEKLFF
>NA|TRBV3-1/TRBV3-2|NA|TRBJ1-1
TGTGCCAGCAGCCAGGGGGGGACCGACGCTTTCTTT
CASSQGGTDAFF
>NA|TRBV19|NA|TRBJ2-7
TGTGCCAGTAGCACTCGGACAGCGACCTACGAGCAGTACTTC
CASSTRTATYEQYF
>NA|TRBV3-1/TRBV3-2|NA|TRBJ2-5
TGTGCCAGCAGACCGTTACAGGGATGGGGAGAGACCCAGTACTTC
CASRPLQGWGETQYF
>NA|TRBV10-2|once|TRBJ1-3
TGCGCCAGCAGTGCCACCAGATCCGGAAACACCATATATTTT
CASSATRSGNTIYF